The TCR beta chain under discussion was sequenced for a study of cytomegalovirus exposure and HLA in healthy donors. Produced via immunoSEQ multiplex PCR; TCRdb's table is partial and in-frame only. Counted here are some 320,000 clones, roughly 87% occurring once; the ten biggest clones make up roughly 1.2%. This clonotype was sampled from a woman aged 25-40 years in good health and CMV-seropositive. The material sequenced was PBMCs.

CDR3 nucleotide sequence: TGTGCCAGCAGTTACGGTGGGGTCGGCTACACCTTC. This codes for CASSYGGVGYTF. The J gene is TRBJ1-2, the V gene TRBV6-5; D remains ambiguous. Trimming cost V 2 bases and J 8 bases, with 9 bases left between them. Germline V gene sequence: CDR1 MNHEY, CDR2 SVGAGI. The CDR3 is made up of 12 amino acids.